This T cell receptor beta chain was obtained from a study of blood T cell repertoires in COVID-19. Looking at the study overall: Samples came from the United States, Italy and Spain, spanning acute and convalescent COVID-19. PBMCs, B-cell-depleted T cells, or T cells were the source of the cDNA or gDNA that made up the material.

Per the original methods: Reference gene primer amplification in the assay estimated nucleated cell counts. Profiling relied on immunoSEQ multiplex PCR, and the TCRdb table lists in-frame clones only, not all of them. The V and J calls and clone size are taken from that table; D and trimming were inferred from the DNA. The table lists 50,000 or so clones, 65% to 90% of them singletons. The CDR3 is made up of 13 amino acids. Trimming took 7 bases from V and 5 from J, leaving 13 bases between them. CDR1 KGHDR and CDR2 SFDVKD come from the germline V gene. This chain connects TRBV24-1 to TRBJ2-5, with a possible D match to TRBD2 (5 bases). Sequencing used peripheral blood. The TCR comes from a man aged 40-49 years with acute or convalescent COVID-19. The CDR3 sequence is CATRSTGSETQYF. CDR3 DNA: TGTGCCACCAGGTCAACGGGGAGCGAGACCCAGTACTTC.